Given below is one T cell receptor beta chain in context. The data stem from a study of T cell changes during pregnancy in multiple sclerosis. Between the trimmed V and J ends, which lost 6 bases and 1 base, there was a span of 9 bases. Per the germline V gene, CDR1 is MNHEY and CDR2 is SVGAGI. The CDR3 has 14 residues. The method was immunoSEQ multiplex PCR; TCRdb's version includes in-frame clones alone and lacks a portion of them. The sample holds about 21,000 clones, approximately 91% seen once. This sequence originates from a female donor in good health, enrolled as a control in a pregnancy study. The rearrangement links TRBV6-5 to TRBJ1-4; TRBD1 is a possible D gene (6 bases). The sequences come from CD8+ T cells from peripheral blood mononuclear cells, collected after pregnancy. The CDR3 spells CASRARGTNEKLFF. The CDR3, as DNA: TGTGCCAGCAGGGCCAGGGGAACTAATGAAAAACTGTTTTTT.